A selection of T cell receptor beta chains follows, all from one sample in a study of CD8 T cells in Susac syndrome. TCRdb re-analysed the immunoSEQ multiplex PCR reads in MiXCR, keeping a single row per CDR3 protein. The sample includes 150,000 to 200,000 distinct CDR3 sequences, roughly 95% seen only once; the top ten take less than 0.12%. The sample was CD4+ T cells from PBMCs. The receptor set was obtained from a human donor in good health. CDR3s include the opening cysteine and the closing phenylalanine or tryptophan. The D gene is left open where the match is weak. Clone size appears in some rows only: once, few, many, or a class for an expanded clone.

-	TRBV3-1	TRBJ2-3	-	CASSQGGAERLTDTQYF	TGTGCCAGCAGCCAAGGGGGAGCGGAACGACTCACAGATACGCAGTATTTT
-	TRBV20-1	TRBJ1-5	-	CSAQDYSNQPQHF	TGCAGTGCCCAGGATTATAGCAATCAGCCCCAGCATTTT
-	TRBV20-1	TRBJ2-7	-	CSLTDDRSYEQYF	TGCAGTCTTACCGATGACCGGTCCTACGAGCAGTACTTC
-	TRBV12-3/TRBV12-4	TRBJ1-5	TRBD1	CASSFGDSSNQPQHF	TGTGCCAGCAGTTTCGGGGACAGTAGCAATCAGCCCCAGCATTTT
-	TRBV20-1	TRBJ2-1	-	CSAPTQGREQFF	TGCAGTGCCCCGACCCAGGGAAGAGAGCAGTTCTTC
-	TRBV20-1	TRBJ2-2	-	CSALQGWDTGELFF	TGCAGTGCTCTTCAGGGGTGGGACACCGGGGAGCTGTTTTTT
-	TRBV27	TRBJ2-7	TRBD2	CAPPGLAGIPYEQYF	TGTGCCCCTCCCGGACTAGCGGGAATCCCCTACGAGCAGTACTTC
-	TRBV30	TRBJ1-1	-	CAWSVPGMNTEAFF	TGTGCCTGGAGTGTACCAGGGATGAACACTGAAGCTTTCTTT
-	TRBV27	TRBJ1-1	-	CASSTRGANTEAFF	TGTGCCAGCAGCACCCGAGGGGCCAACACTGAAGCTTTCTTT
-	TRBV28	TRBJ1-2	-	CASSFNYGYTF	TGTGCCAGCAGTTTTAACTATGGCTACACCTTC
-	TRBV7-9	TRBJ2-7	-	CASSWGSAHEQYF	TGTGCCAGCAGCTGGGGTAGTGCCCACGAGCAGTACTTC
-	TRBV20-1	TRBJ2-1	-	CSARTGGPHEQFF	TGCAGTGCTAGGACAGGAGGGCCTCATGAGCAGTTCTTC
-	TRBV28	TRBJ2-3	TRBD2	CASSLGGRDTQYF	TGTGCCAGCAGTTTGGGCGGGAGGGATACGCAGTATTTT
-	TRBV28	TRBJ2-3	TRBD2	CASGTSDTDTQYF	TGTGCCAGCGGGACTAGCGACACAGATACGCAGTATTTT
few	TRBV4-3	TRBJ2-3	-	CASSQGFTDTQYF	TGCGCCAGCAGCCAGGGGTTCACAGATACGCAGTATTTT
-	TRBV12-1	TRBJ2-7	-	CASSDPAPEAYEQYF	TGTGCCAGCAGCGATCCGGCCCCCGAAGCCTACGAGCAGTACTTC
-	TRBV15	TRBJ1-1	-	CATSRDYGTGEAFF	TGTGCCACCAGCAGAGATTACGGCACGGGTGAAGCTTTCTTT
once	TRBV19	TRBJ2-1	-	CASSIVVQSGEQFF	TGTGCCAGTAGTATAGTAGTTCAATCAGGCGAGCAGTTCTTC
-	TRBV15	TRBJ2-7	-	CATSRGASDYEQYF	TGTGCCACCAGCAGAGGTGCTAGCGACTACGAGCAGTACTTC
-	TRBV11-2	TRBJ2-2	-	CASRKIELTGELFF	TGTGCCAGCAGGAAGATAGAGCTCACCGGGGAGCTGTTTTTT
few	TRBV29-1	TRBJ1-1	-	CSVEANTEAFF	TGCAGCGTTGAGGCCAACACTGAAGCTTTCTTT
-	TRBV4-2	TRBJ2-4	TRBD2	CASSQETSGNDIQYF	TGTGCCAGCAGCCAAGAGACTAGCGGGAATGACATTCAGTACTTC
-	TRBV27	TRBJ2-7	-	CASWGLLRYEQYF	TGTGCCAGCTGGGGACTTCTCCGCTACGAGCAGTACTTC
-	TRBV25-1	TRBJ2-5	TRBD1	CASSAPGQGAETQYF	TGTGCCAGCAGTGCCCCGGGACAGGGGGCTGAGACCCAGTACTTC
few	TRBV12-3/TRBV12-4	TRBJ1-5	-	CASSLQGQPQHF	TGTGCCAGCAGTTTACAGGGACAGCCCCAGCATTTT
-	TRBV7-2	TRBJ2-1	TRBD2	CASSSRTSGRDEQFF	TGTGCCAGCAGCTCGCGGACTAGCGGGAGGGATGAGCAGTTCTTC
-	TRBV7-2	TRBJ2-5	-	CASSLRETQETQYF	TGTGCCAGCAGCTTGAGGGAAACGCAAGAGACCCAGTACTTC
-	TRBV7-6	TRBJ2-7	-	CASSLGLAPYEQYF	TGTGCCAGCAGCTTAGGGCTAGCTCCCTACGAGCAGTACTTC
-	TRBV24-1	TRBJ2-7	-	CATSDRHGLRGEQYF	TGTGCCACCAGTGACAGACACGGTCTGAGAGGCGAGCAGTACTTC
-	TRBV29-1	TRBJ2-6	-	CSVAQGTGANVLTF	TGCAGCGTTGCGCAGGGCACTGGGGCCAACGTCCTGACTTTC
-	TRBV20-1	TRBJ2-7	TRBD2	CSARVGGRVYEQYF	TGCAGTGCTAGAGTGGGCGGGAGAGTTTACGAGCAGTACTTC
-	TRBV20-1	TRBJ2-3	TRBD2	CSPREAGATDTQYF	TGCAGTCCCCGGGAAGCGGGGGCCACAGATACGCAGTATTTT
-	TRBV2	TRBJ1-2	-	CASSIQERVGGYTF	TGTGCCAGCAGTATACAGGAGAGGGTTGGAGGCTACACCTTC
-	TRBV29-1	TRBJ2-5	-	CSVDRLRETQYF	TGCAGCGTTGACAGGCTAAGGGAGACCCAGTACTTC
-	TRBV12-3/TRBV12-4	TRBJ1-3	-	CASSLLGLGNTIYF	TGTGCCAGCAGTTTGTTAGGGCTAGGAAACACCATATATTTT
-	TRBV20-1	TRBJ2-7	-	CSARGLNSYEQYF	TGCAGTGCTAGGGGTTTGAACTCCTACGAGCAGTACTTC
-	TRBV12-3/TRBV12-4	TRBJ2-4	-	CASCTGSGVDGDIQYF	TGTGCCAGCTGTACGGGATCGGGGGTAGATGGGGACATTCAGTACTTC
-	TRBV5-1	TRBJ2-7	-	CASSLAPGTGYEQYF	TGCGCCAGCAGCTTGGCGCCAGGGACGGGTTACGAGCAGTACTTC
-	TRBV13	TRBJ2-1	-	CASSQWDEQFF	TGTGCCAGCAGCCAATGGGATGAGCAGTTCTTC
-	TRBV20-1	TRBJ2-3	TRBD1	CSAGRQGVMGAAQYF	TGCAGTGCTGGAAGACAGGGTGTAATGGGGGCGGCGCAGTATTTT
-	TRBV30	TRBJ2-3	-	CAWSPRLIVTDTQYF	TGTGCCTGGAGCCCGAGACTAATCGTAACAGATACGCAGTATTTT
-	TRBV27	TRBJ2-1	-	CASSFRTRGNEQFF	TGTGCCAGCAGTTTCCGGACGCGAGGTAATGAGCAGTTCTTC